The present entry profiles one TCR beta chain with its context. The data were obtained in a study of blood T cells in healthy people across ages. V lost 2 bases, J lost 5 bases, and 14 bases lay in between. The CDR3 length is 15 residues. From germline, CDR1 is SGHRS and CDR2 YFSETQ. Primers used in a second PCR of about 7 to 12 cycles were a sample-barcoded 5' primer and a J-beta primer mix. TCRdb itself ran the 5' RACE reads through MiXCR, one entry per CDR3 protein. This table has about 1.8 million distinct CDR3 sequences, 40% to 55% appearing once. The TCR was taken from a woman between 35 and 50 years old in good health. This chain joins TRBV5-1 and TRBJ2-1, with TRBD1 as a possible D gene (6 bases). Sequencing input: blood. The CDR3 here is CASSLPTDSHNEQFF. The CDR3 nucleotides read TGCGCCAGCAGCTTACCAACGGACAGCCACAATGAGCAGTTCTTC.